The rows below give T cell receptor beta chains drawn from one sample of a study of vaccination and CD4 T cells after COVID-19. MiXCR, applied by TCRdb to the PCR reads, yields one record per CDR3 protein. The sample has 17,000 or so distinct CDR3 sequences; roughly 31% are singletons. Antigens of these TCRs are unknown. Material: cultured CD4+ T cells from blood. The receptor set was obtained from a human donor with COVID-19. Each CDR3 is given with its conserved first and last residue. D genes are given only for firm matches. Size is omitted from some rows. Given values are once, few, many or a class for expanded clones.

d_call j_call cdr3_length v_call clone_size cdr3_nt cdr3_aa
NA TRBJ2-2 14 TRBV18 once TGTGCCAGCTCACCAGGCGAAAACACCGGGGAGCTGTTTTTT CASSPGENTGELFF
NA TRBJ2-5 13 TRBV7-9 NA TGTGCCAGCAGCAGGAGTCGTTTGGAGACCCAGTACTTC CASSRSRLETQYF
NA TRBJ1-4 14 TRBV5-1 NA TGCGCCAGCAGCCTGACAGGTGGTAATGAAAAACTGTTTTTT CASSLTGGNEKLFF
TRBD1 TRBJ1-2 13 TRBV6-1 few TGTGCCAGCAGTGAAAGACAGGGGTGGGGCTACACCTTC CASSERQGWGYTF
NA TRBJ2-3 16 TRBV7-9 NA TGTGCCAGCAGCTTGAGGGCAACTACTAGCACAGATACGCAGTATTTT CASSLRATTSTDTQYF
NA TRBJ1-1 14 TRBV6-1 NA TGTGCCAGCAGGCCCGGGGGGGCAAGGACTGAAGCTTTCTTT CASRPGGARTEAFF
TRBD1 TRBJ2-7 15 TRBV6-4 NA TGTGCCAGCAGTGACGGGACAGGGTCGGGCTACGAGCAGTACTTC CASSDGTGSGYEQYF
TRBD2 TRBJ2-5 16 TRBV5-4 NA TGTGCCAGCAGTAATGCCGGGACTAGCGGGGTGGAGACCCAGTACTTC CASSNAGTSGVETQYF
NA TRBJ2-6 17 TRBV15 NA TGTGCCACCAGCCCCCCCCGAGGAGGCTCTGGGGCCAACGTCCTGACTTTC CATSPPRGGSGANVLTF
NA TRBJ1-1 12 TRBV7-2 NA TGTGCCAGCAGCCTAGGCCTGTCTGGAGCTTTCTTT CASSLGLSGAFF
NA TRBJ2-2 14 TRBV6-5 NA TGTGCCAGCAGTTACTTTGCCGGATCCGGGGAGCTGTTTTTT CASSYFAGSGELFF
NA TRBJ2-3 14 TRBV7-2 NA TGTGCCAGCAGCTTAGTCCCGAGCGGAGATACGCAGTATTTT CASSLVPSGDTQYF
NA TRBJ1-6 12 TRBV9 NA TGTGCCAGCAGCGCCCCCGGGGGGCCCCTCCACTTT CASSAPGGPLHF
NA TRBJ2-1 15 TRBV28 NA TGTGCCATCGGGGCTACAGGGAGCTCCTACAATGAGCAGTTCTTC CAIGATGSSYNEQFF
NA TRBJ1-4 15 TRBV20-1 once TGCAGTGCCGGGGGGATGGGGGGACCCAATGAAAAACTGTTTTTT CSAGGMGGPNEKLFF
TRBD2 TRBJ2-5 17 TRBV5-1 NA TGCGCCAGCAGCTGGAGCACCCCGGCTAGCGGGGCAGAGACCCAGTACTTC CASSWSTPASGAETQYF
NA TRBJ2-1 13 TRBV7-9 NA TGTGCCAGCAGCCAGACGTTGGGGACTGAGCAGTTCTTC CASSQTLGTEQFF
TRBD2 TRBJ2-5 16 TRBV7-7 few TGTGCTAGCAGCCAAACCGGGACTAGCGGAAAAGAGACCCAGTACTTC CASSQTGTSGKETQYF
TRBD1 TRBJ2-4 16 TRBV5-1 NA TGCGCCAGCGGACAGGGGATGGACGTTACCAAAAACATTCAGTACTTC CASGQGMDVTKNIQYF
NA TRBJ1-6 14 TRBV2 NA TGTGCCACCCTACTTGACATCGCAAATTCACCCCTCCACTTT CATLLDIANSPLHF
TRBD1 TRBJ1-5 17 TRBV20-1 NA TGCAGTGCTCCCACGAGCAGGGGGGGCAGCAGAAGCCAGCCCCAGCATTTT CSAPTSRGGSRSQPQHF
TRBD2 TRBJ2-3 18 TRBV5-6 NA TGTGCCAGCAGCCCAATCACGGGGCGGGGGGGCGGCACAGATACGCAGTATTTT CASSPITGRGGGTDTQYF
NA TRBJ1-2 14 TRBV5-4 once TGTGCCAGCAGCCACCCCAGGGGCAACTATGGCTACACCTTC CASSHPRGNYGYTF
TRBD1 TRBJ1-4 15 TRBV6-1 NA TGTGCCAGCAGTCGACGACAGGGGGGGAGGGGGGAACTGTTTTTT CASSRRQGGRGELFF
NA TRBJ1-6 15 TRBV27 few TGTGCCAGCAGTTCATGGGGGACTGATAATTCACCCCTCCACTTT CASSSWGTDNSPLHF
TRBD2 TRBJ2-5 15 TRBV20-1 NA TGCAGTGCTATTATTAACGGGGGGTCCCAAGAGACCCAGTACTTC CSAIINGGSQETQYF
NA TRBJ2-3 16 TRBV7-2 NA TGTGCCAGCAGCTTAATGGGGCAGGGATCCACAGATACGCAGTATTTT CASSLMGQGSTDTQYF
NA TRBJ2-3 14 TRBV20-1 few TGCAGTGTTACCCGGCGGGCCCTGGCAGATACGCAGTATTTT CSVTRRALADTQYF
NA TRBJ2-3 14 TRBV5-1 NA TGCGCCAGCGGGGCGGGGCCGAGCACAGATACGCAGTATTTT CASGAGPSTDTQYF
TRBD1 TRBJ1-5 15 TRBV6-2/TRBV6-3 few TGTGCCAGCAGCTGGGGACAGGATAGCAATCAGCCCCAGCATTTT CASSWGQDSNQPQHF
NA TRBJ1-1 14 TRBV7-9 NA TGTGCCAGCAGCTTAGTGGGACGACCAAACGAAGCTTTCTTT CASSLVGRPNEAFF
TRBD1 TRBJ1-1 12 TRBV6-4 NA TGTGCCAGCAGCCAGGGGGCGGGGGATGCTTTCTTT CASSQGAGDAFF
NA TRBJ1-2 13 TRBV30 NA TGTGCCTGGGTACCGACGGTTAACTATGGCTACACCTTC CAWVPTVNYGYTF
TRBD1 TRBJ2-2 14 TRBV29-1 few TGCAGCGCTGGGTGGGACAGATACACCGGGGAGCTGTTTTTT CSAGWDRYTGELFF
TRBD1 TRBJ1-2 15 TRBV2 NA TGTGCCAGCAGCTTATCCGGGACAGTGGGCTATGGCTACACCTTC CASSLSGTVGYGYTF
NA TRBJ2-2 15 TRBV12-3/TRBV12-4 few TGTGCCAGCAGTTTAACGTCCGTCCACACCGGGGAGCTGTTTTTT CASSLTSVHTGELFF
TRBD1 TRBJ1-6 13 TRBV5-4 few TGTGCCAACTACAAGGGACAGATACCACCCCTCCACTTT CANYKGQIPPLHF
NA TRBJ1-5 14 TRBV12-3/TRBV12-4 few TGTGCCAGCAACGGGATTTATAGCAATCAGCCCCAGCATTTT CASNGIYSNQPQHF
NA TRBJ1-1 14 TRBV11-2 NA TGTGCCAGCAGCTTGACGGGCTATGGCACTGAAGCTTTCTTT CASSLTGYGTEAFF
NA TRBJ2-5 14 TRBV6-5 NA TGTGCCAGCAGTTCCCCGGGGGGCGCAGAGACCCAGTACTTC CASSSPGGAETQYF
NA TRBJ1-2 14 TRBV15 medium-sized TGTGCCACCAGCGCAGGTGGCGCGATTTATGGCTACACCTTC CATSAGGAIYGYTF
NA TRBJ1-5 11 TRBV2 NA TGTGCCAGCAGTGAACAGGGCCACCAGCATTTT CASSEQGHQHF
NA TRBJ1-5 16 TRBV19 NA TGTGCCAGTAGTATTAGCCAGGCGAGCGCCACTCAGCCCCAGCATTTT CASSISQASATQPQHF
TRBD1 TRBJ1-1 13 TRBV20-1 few TGCAGTGCTGGGGGACAGGGGCGCACTGAAGCTTTCTTT CSAGGQGRTEAFF
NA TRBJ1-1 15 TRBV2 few TGTGCCAGCAGTGAACGGGCGGAGATGAACACTGAAGCTTTCTTT CASSERAEMNTEAFF
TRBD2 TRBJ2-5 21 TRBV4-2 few TGTGCCAGCAGCCAAGAGAGAGGACTAGCGGGGGGGCTACAGAGCCAAGAGACCCAGTACTTC CASSQERGLAGGLQSQETQYF
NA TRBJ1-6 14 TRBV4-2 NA TGTGCCAGCAGCCAAGATCCCAGGGACCCACCCCTCCACTTT CASSQDPRDPPLHF
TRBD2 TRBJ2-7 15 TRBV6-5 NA TGTGCCAGCAGTTACTCGACGGGGGGTTCCTACGAGCAGTACTTC CASSYSTGGSYEQYF
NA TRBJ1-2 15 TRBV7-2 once TGTGCCAGCAGCCCAAATAGGCTGGACTCGGGAGGCTACACCTTC CASSPNRLDSGGYTF
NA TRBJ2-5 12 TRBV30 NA TGTGCCTGGACTAGGACAGAAGAGACCCAGTACTTC CAWTRTEETQYF
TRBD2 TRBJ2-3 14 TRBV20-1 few TGCAGTGCTAGGGAAGCGGGGGGCACAGATACGCAGTATTTT CSAREAGGTDTQYF
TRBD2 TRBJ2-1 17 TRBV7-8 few TGTGCCAGCAGCTTTATGGGTGCTAGCGGGGTTAACAATGAGCAGTTCTTC CASSFMGASGVNNEQFF
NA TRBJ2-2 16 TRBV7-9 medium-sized TGTGCCAGCAGCTTCAGCAGGGGGGTACTGGCTGGGGAGCTGTTTTTT CASSFSRGVLAGELFF
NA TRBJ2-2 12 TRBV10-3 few TGTGCCATCAGTGGGGGAGACGGGGAGCTGTTTTTT CAISGGDGELFF